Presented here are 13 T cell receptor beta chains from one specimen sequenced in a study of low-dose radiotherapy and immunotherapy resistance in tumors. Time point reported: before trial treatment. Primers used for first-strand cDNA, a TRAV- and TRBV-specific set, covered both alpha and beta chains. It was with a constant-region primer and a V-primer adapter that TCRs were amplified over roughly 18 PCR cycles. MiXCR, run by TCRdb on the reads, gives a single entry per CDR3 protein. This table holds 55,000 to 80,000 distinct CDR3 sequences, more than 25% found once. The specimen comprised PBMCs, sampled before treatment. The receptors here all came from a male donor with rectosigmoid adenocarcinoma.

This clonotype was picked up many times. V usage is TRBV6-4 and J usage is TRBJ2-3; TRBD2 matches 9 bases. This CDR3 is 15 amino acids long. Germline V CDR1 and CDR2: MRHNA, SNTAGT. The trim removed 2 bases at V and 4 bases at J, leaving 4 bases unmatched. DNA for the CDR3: TGTGCCAGCAGTGACAGTAGCGGGAGTTCAGATACGCAGTATTTT. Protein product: CASSDSSGSSDTQYF.

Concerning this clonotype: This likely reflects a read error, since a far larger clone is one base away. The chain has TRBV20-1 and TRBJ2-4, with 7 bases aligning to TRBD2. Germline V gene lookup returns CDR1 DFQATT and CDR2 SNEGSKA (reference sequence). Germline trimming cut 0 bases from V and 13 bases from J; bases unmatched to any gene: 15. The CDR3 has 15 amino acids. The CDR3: CSARDRAGAGNEQYF. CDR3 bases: TGCAGTGCTAGAGATCGGGCGGGAGCGGGGAATGAGCAGTACTTC.

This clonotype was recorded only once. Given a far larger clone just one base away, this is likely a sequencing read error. The CDR3 DNA reads TGCGCCAGCAACACACAGGGTCCCTACAATGAGCAGCTCTTC. It is translated as CASNTQGPYNEQLF. This chain uses TRBV5-1 with TRBJ2-6, with D tentatively TRBD1 (6 bases). Germline V gene sequence: CDR1 SGHRS, CDR2 YFSETQ. The CDR3 runs to 14 residues.

Written as DNA, the CDR3 is TGCAGCGGTGACAGGGGGCGGAAAACTGAAGCTTTCTTT. Amino acids: CSGDRGRKTEAFF. The rearrangement uses TRBV29-1 and TRBJ1-1; 10 positions agree with TRBD1. Germline assignment: CDR1 SQVTM and CDR2 ANQGSEA. V shed 7 bases, J shed 5 bases, and the junction held 7 bases outside the gene matches. The CDR3 runs 13 residues.

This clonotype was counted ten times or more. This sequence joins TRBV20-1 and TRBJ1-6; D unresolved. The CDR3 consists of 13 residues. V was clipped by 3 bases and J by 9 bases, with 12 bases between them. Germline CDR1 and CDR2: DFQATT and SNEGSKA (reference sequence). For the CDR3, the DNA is TGCAGTGCTAGTCGGGCTCCAACTTCACCCCTCCACTTT. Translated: CSASRAPTSPLHF.

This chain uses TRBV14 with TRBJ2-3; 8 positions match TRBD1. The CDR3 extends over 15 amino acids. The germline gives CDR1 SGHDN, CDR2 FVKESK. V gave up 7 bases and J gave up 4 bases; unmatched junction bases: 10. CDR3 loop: CASTRTGFGADTQYF. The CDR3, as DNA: TGTGCCAGCACCCGGACAGGGTTCGGCGCAGATACGCAGTATTTT.

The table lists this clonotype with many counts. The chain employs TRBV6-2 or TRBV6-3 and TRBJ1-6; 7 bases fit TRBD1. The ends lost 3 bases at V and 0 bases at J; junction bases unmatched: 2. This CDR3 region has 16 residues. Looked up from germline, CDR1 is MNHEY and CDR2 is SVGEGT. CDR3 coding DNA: TGTGCCAGCAGTTATTCAGGGGGCTCCTATAATTCACCCCTCCACTTT. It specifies CASSYSGGSYNSPLHF.

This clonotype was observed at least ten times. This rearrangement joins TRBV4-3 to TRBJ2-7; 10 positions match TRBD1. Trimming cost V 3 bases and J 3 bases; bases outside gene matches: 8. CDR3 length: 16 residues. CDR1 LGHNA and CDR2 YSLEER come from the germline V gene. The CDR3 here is CASSHFPGQGIYEQYF. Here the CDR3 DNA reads TGCGCCAGCAGCCACTTTCCGGGACAGGGGATCTACGAGCAGTACTTC.

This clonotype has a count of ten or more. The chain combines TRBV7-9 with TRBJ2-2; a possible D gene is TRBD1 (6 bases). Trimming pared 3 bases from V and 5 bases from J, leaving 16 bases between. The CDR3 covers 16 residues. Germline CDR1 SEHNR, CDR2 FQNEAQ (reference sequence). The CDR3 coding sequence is TGTGCCAGCAGCTTTACGGCTAGCAGGGGAACCGGGGAGCTGTTTTTT. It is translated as CASSFTASRGTGELFF.

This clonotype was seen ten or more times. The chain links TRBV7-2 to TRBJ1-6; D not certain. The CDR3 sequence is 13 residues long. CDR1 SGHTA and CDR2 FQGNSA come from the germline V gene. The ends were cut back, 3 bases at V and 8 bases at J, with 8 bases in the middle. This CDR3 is CASSLSEDSPLHF. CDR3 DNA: TGTGCCAGCAGCTTGTCCGAAGATTCACCCCTCCACTTT.

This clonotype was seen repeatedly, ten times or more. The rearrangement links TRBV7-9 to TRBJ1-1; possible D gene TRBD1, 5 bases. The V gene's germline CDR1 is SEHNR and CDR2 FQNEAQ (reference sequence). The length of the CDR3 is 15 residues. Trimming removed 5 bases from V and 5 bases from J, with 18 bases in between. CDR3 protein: CASSPASGGKTEAFF. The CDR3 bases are TGTGCCAGCAGCCCAGCCTCGGGGGGAAAGACTGAAGCTTTCTTT.

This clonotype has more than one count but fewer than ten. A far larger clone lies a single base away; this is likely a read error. The CDR3 region has the DNA TGTGCCAGCAGCAAACAGTACTTCTACGAGCAGTTCTTC. As protein: CASSKQYFYEQFF. The chain carries TRBV21-1 and TRBJ2-1. TRBV21-1 is a documented pseudogene. CDR3 length: 13 residues.

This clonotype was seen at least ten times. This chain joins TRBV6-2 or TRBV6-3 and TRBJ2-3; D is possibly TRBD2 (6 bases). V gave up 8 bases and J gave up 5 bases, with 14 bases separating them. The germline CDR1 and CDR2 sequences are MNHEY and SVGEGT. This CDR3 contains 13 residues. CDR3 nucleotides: TGTGCCAGCCGGGGGACGGCCGGAGATACGCAGTATTTT. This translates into CASRGTAGDTQYF.